Listed here are 29 T cell receptor beta chains from one sample, sequenced in a study of tumor-infiltrating lymphocytes in localized non-small cell lung cancer. Libraries were prepared by immunoSEQ multiplex PCR; TCRdb keeps only in-frame clonotypes and omits some of them. The table shows about 21,000 clones, with nearly 80% occurring only once. The sequenced material came from lung tumor tissue. The source of these receptors is a human donor with non-small cell lung cancer.

V gene TRBV6-6 combines with J gene TRBJ2-3; TRBD2 aligns across 10 bases. This CDR3 has 16 residues. The germline V gene has CDR1 MNHNY and CDR2 SVGAGI (reference sequence). V dropped 2 bases and J dropped 3; count of bases not matched to a gene: 5. In DNA form, the CDR3 reads TGTGCCAGCAGTTACAGTCTAGCGGGAGTGACAGATACGCAGTATTTT. Translation gives CASSYSLAGVTDTQYF.

The chain combines TRBV4-3 with TRBJ2-3; D gene unclear. This CDR3 comprises 14 residues. Germline CDR1 reads LGHNA; CDR2 reads YSLEER. Trimming pared 0 bases from V and 5 bases from J, leaving 9 bases between. The CDR3 DNA reads as TGCGCCAGCAGCCAAGATCCGGCCGTAGATACGCAGTATTTT. Protein product: CASSQDPAVDTQYF.

This chain uses TRBV11-2 with TRBJ2-7, with D possibly being TRBD1 (5 bases). In germline, CDR1 is SGHAT, CDR2 FQNNGV. V gave up 5 bases and J gave up 7 bases, with 18 bases separating them. The CDR3 extends over 14 amino acids. The CDR3 loop reads CASSTGSNRGEQYF. DNA for the CDR3: TGTGCCAGCAGCACCGGGTCGAATAGGGGAGAGCAGTACTTC.

The chain employs TRBV19 and TRBJ2-1; 12 positions agree with TRBD2. This CDR3 region has 17 residues. The V segment lost 1 base and the J segment 7 bases; nucleotides outside the gene matches: 8. The germline gives CDR1 LNHDA, CDR2 SQIVND (reference sequence). The CDR3 nucleotides are TGTGCCAGTAGTATAGGACCTCGACTAGCGGGAGTTAATGAGCAGTTCTTC. Translating it yields CASSIGPRLAGVNEQFF.

The chain is built from TRBV6-1 and TRBJ1-1; D call uncertain. Germline CDR1 is MNHNS and CDR2 is SASEGT. V was trimmed by 6 bases and J by 0 bases, leaving 8 bases between them. The CDR3 runs to 13 residues. The DNA of the CDR3 is TGTGCCAGCAGGGAGGCACTGAACACTGAAGCTTTCTTT. This translates into CASREALNTEAFF.

V is TRBV5-1 and J is TRBJ1-5; D might be TRBD1 (5 bases). Germline V gives CDR1 SGHRS, CDR2 YFSETQ. There are 15 residues in the CDR3. V was clipped by 4 bases and J by 9 bases, with 20 bases between them. The CDR3 region has the DNA TGCGCCAGCAGCCCACTCGGGGGAGGTGAAGGGCCCCAGCATTTT. Its translation: CASSPLGGGEGPQHF.

The chain carries TRBV11-2 and TRBJ1-1; D is uncertain. Germline CDR1 reads SGHAT; CDR2 reads FQNNGV. V lost 5 bases to trimming and J lost 0 bases, with 7 bases between them. The CDR3 extends over 13 amino acids. The CDR3 bases are TGTGCCAGCAGCAACCAGGTGAACACTGAAGCTTTCTTT. This codes for CASSNQVNTEAFF.

The chain carries TRBV15 and TRBJ1-5; possibly TRBD1 for D (6 bases). Trimming left V 2 bases short and J 2 bases short, with 13 bases between. This CDR3 spans 16 amino acids. Germline V gene sequence: CDR1 LNHNV, CDR2 YYDKDF (reference sequence). The CDR3 sequence: CATSRYGGAGNQPQHF. DNA of the CDR3: TGTGCCACCAGCAGATACGGGGGCGCGGGCAATCAGCCCCAGCATTTT.

This clone was picked up one time. The gene calls are TRBV11-2 and TRBJ2-3; no definite D call. Trimming left V 3 bases short and J 6 bases short, with 13 bases between. Germline values: CDR1 SGHAT, CDR2 FQNNGV. CDR3 size: 14 residues. The CDR3 DNA is TGTGCCAGCAGCTTTAGCAACCCGGGTGATACGCAGTATTTT. Encoded protein: CASSFSNPGDTQYF.

This chain joins TRBV7-2 and TRBJ1-5, with a tentative D call TRBD1 (5 bases). Germline lookup yields CDR1 SGHTA and CDR2 FQGNSA. This CDR3 has 12 amino acids. The V gene lost 1 base and the J gene lost 9 bases, with 7 bases spanning the gap. The CDR3 nucleotides are TGTGCCAGCAGCTTAGGCGGGGGGCCCCAGCATTTT. Amino acids: CASSLGGGPQHF.

The chain is built from TRBV29-1 and TRBJ2-3; TRBD2 matches 11 bases. Losses at the gene ends were 2 bases for V and 5 bases for J; bases not matched to a gene: 0. The germline V gene has CDR1 SQVTM and CDR2 ANQGSEA. This CDR3 comprises 13 residues. The CDR3 nucleotides are TGCAGCGTTGAAACTAGCGGGAGAGATACGCAGTATTTT. Residues: CSVETSGRDTQYF.

V and J are TRBV14 and TRBJ2-3; the match to TRBD1 covers 9 bases. Looked up from germline, CDR1 is SGHDN and CDR2 is FVKESK. This CDR3 has 17 amino acids. The ends lost 1 base at V and 4 bases at J; junction bases unmatched: 9. In DNA, the CDR3 is TGTGCCAGCAGCCAAGTAGGATTCGGACAGGGGCCAGATACGCAGTATTTT. Protein: CASSQVGFGQGPDTQYF.

The chain joins TRBV4-1 to TRBJ2-5, with 7 bases matching TRBD2. The germline CDR1 and CDR2 sequences are MGHRA and YSYEKL. V lost 3 bases to trimming and J lost 0 bases; unmatched junction nucleotides: 4. The CDR3 consists of 15 residues. The CDR3 DNA sequence: TGCGCCAGCAGCCACACTAGCGTGTACCAAGAGACCCAGTACTTC. Amino acid sequence: CASSHTSVYQETQYF.

The V and J genes are TRBV10-3 and TRBJ2-6; D uncertain. The CDR3 has 12 residues. From germline, CDR1 is ENHRY and CDR2 SYGVKD. V lost 0 bases to trimming and J lost 9 bases, with 3 bases between them. The CDR3 nucleotides read TGTGCCATCAGTGAGTCGGTCAACGTCCTGACTTTC. Amino acid sequence: CAISESVNVLTF.

The genes are TRBV5-4 and TRBJ2-1; 13 nucleotides line up with TRBD2. CDR1 is SGHNT and CDR2 is YYREEE in the germline V gene (reference sequence). CDR3 length equals 16 residues. The junction had 7 bases not matched to a gene; V was cut back by 3 bases and J by 7 bases. CDR3 in amino acids: CASSSRLAGGWNEQFF. CDR3 in DNA: TGTGCCAGCAGCTCCCGACTAGCGGGGGGATGGAATGAGCAGTTCTTC.

V gene TRBV5-4 combines with J gene TRBJ2-2; D is undetermined. Trimming pared 0 bases from V and 3 bases from J, leaving 12 bases between. There are 16 residues in the CDR3. Germline V gene sequence: CDR1 SGHNT, CDR2 YYREEE (reference sequence). The CDR3 sequence is CASSLAKGSDTGELFF. CDR3 coding DNA: TGTGCCAGCAGCTTGGCCAAAGGGTCGGACACCGGGGAGCTGTTTTTT.

This chain joins TRBV7-6 and TRBJ2-7; tentatively, D is TRBD1 (6 bases). This CDR3 comprises 15 residues. Germline V gives CDR1 SGHVS, CDR2 FNYEAQ. The V and J ends lost 2 bases and 1 base respectively, with 12 bases between them. CDR3 protein: CASSLYPGESYEQYF. Written as DNA, the CDR3 is TGTGCCAGCAGCTTATATCCAGGGGAGTCCTACGAGCAGTACTTC.

The genes are TRBV11-2 and TRBJ2-5, with D tentatively TRBD1 (5 bases). CDR3 length equals 14 residues. Germline V gene sequence: CDR1 SGHAT, CDR2 FQNNGV. V shed 3 bases and J shed 2 bases, with 10 bases lying between them. The CDR3 nucleotides are TGTGCCAGCAGCTTGATCAGGGTTCAAGAGACCCAGTACTTC. It yields the protein CASSLIRVQETQYF.

V usage is TRBV27 and J usage is TRBJ2-5, with unresolved D. This CDR3 has 15 residues. V lost 3 bases and J 0 bases, leaving 11 bases between the germline ends. Germline CDR1 and CDR2: MNHEY and SMNVEV (reference sequence). CDR3 in amino acids: CASSFLSEYQETQYF. DNA of the CDR3: TGTGCCAGCAGTTTTTTATCTGAGTACCAAGAGACCCAGTACTTC.

The CDR3, as DNA: TGTGCCAGCAGTAACAGGGTAGGCGTGCAGTTCTTC. This gives the protein CASSNRVGVQFF. This chain connects TRBV7-7 to TRBJ2-1; D perhaps matches TRBD1 (6 bases). CDR1 is SSHAT and CDR2 is FNYEAQ in the germline V gene (reference sequence). The CDR3 contains 12 residues. The V end was cut by 6 bases, the J end by 12 bases, with 15 bases between.

V and J are TRBV19 and TRBJ1-2; TRBD1 matches at 9 bases. Germline trimming cut 5 bases from V and 7 bases from J; bases unmatched to any gene: 5. Per germline, CDR1 LNHDA and CDR2 SQIVND (reference sequence). There are 13 residues in the CDR3. CDR3 bases: TGTGCCAGTAGTGCAACAGGGGGCAGTGGCTACACCTTC. Its translation: CASSATGGSGYTF.

CDR3 nucleotides: TGTGCCTGGACCATCCAGGGGTTTAGCACAGATACGCAGTATTTT. This codes for CAWTIQGFSTDTQYF. The chain uses TRBV30 and TRBJ2-3; maybe TRBD1 (6 bases). Germline V gene data show CDR1 as GTSNPN and CDR2 as SVGIG (reference sequence). This CDR3 has 15 residues. Trimming stripped 4 bases from V and 0 bases from J, with 14 bases between.

The CDR3 region has the DNA TGTGCCAGCAGTGAAGAGATAGAAGGGGGCTTTGGCTACACCTTC. Its translation is CASSEEIEGGFGYTF. The chain carries TRBV6-1 and TRBJ1-2; 7 positions agree with TRBD1. V lost 1 base, J lost 7 bases, and 9 bases stayed unmatched. CDR1 MNHNS and CDR2 SASEGT come from the germline V gene. The CDR3 loop spans 15 amino acids.

The CDR3 protein is CASSSRYSGELFF. In nucleotides, the CDR3 is TGTGCCAGCAGCTCCCGGTATTCCGGGGAGCTGTTTTTT. The chain carries TRBV11-3 and TRBJ2-2; D gene unclear. The CDR3 covers 13 residues. Trimming removed 4 bases from V and 6 bases from J, with 9 bases in between. Germline V gene data show CDR1 as SGHNT and CDR2 as YENEEA. Full variable domain (rest looked up from reference TRBV11-3 and TRBJ2-2): EAGVVQSPRYKIIEKKQPVAFWCNPISGHNTLYWYLQNLGQGPELLIRYENEEAVDDSQLPKDRFSAERLKGVDSTLKIQPAELGDSAVYLCASSSRYSGELFFGEGSRLTVL.

The chain recombines TRBV29-1 with TRBJ2-4; 10 bases match TRBD2. Germline CDR1 reads SQVTM; CDR2 reads ANQGSEA. V shed 7 bases and J 8 bases; nucleotides not matched to a gene: 8. The CDR3 is 13 residues long. Here the CDR3 reads CSARTSGGDIQYF. The CDR3 DNA reads as TGCAGCGCACGGACTAGCGGCGGAGACATTCAGTACTTC.

This clone was observed a few times. The rearrangement links TRBV11-1 to TRBJ2-2, with 12 positions matching TRBD2. The germline gives CDR1 SGHAT, CDR2 FQDESV (reference sequence). The CDR3 has 17 residues. Trimming took 5 bases from V and 1 from J; bases not matched to a gene: 5. CDR3 loop: CASSPLAGGLNTGELFF. DNA of the CDR3: TGTGCCAGCAGCCCCCTAGCGGGAGGGTTGAACACCGGGGAGCTGTTTTTT.

This clone was observed a single time. The chain links TRBV6-6 to TRBJ1-5, with a possible D match to TRBD1 (5 bases). CDR1 and CDR2 (germline): MNHNY, SVGAGI (reference sequence). Trimming took 9 bases from V and 0 from J, leaving 9 bases between them. The CDR3 extends over 13 amino acids. The CDR3 reads CARGPISNQPQHF. CDR3 DNA sequence: TGTGCCAGGGGACCGATTAGCAATCAGCCCCAGCATTTT.

The V and J genes are TRBV18 and TRBJ1-1; no firm D call. CDR3 length: 13 amino acids. Germline CDR1 is KGHSH and CDR2 is LQKENI. V was clipped by 7 bases and J by 5 bases, with 14 bases between them. The CDR3 protein is CASLNTAKTEAFF. The CDR3, as DNA: TGTGCCAGCTTAAACACGGCGAAGACTGAAGCTTTCTTT.

The chain carries TRBV9 and TRBJ1-1; no clear D gene. Germline CDR1 and CDR2: SGDLS and YYNGEE. Trimming cost V 0 bases and J 1 base, with 4 bases left between them. The CDR3 loop spans 13 amino acids. CDR3 amino acids: CASSVAGNTEAFF. The CDR3 bases are TGTGCCAGCAGCGTAGCAGGGAACACTGAAGCTTTCTTT.